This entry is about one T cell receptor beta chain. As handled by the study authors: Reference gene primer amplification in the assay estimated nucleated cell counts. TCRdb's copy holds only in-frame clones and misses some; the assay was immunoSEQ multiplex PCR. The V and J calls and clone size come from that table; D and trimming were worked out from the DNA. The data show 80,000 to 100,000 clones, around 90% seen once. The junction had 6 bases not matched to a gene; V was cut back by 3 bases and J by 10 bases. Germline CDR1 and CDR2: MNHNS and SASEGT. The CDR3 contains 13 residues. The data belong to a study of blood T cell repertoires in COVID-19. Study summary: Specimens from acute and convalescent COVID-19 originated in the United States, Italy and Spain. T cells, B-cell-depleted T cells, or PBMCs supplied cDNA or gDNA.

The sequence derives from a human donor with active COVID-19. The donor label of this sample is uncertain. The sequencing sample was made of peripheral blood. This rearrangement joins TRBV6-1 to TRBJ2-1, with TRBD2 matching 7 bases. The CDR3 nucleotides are TGTGCCAGCAGTGAGCTAGCGGCGGGAGAGCAGTTCTTC. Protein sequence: CASSELAAGEQFF.